This note documents a single T cell receptor (beta chain) sequence. This clonotype was recorded a few times. Its antigen is currently not known. One base away there is no much larger clone; base qualities are not given. Library construction relied on 5' RACE. Sequenced on a NextSeq 500. To allow correction of PCR and sequencing errors, the TCR library protocol tagged every TCR cDNA molecule with a unique molecular identifier. Per the original workflow: Decombinator tools were used for TCR identification, UMI-based error correction and CDR3 extraction. Expanded TCRs were defined as those above a frequency of 2 per 1,000, corresponding to the top 1% of the tumor frequency distribution. Each repertoire was subsampled 100 times to 5,000 TCRs, after which Renyi diversity was computed with the R vegan package. CDR3 similarity networks were built from amino acid triplet string-kernel similarity, connecting CDR3s with pairwise similarity above 0.82. The raw public reads went through TCRdb reprocessing: fastp at Q25, MiXCR clone calling, in-frame beta chains kept. Under each unique CDR3 protein, matching rows form one entry showing the most common genes and DNA. The V and J calls were determined by TCRdb, not by the authors. The sample table records about 92,000 distinct CDR3 sequences; over 9.5% of these occur just once. The ten largest clones represent about two fifths of the sample.

The label giving this sample's time point can be read as: sample taken at primary tumor resection. The donors were more than 60 patients from the lung TRACERx cohort who had early-stage, untreated non-small cell lung cancer. For TCR sequencing, whole RNA was extracted from tumor and nontumor lung tissue, or from cryopreserved PBMC samples, and no cell sorting was done. Patients were selected for TCR sequencing only if sufficient RNA was available from at least two tumor regions. The sample originates from a study of spatial heterogeneity in lung cancer (dated 2019 in TCRdb). Background on the whole study: More beta-chain than alpha-chain transcripts were consistently detected, likely reflecting higher beta-chain transcript abundance. TCR alpha and beta repertoires were quantitatively compared across multiple tumor regions, matched nontumor lung and blood in non-small cell lung cancer. TCR repertoire features were related to nonsynonymous mutation counts determined by whole-exome sequencing of tumor tissue. In the raw uncorrected reads, each unique combination of TCR and UMI appeared more than ten times on average. At surgery, both alpha and beta chains were TCR-sequenced in roughly 200 tumor regions, roughly 64 matched nontumor lung samples and a few dozen PBMC samples.

What the authors observed across the whole study: Ubiquitous expanded tumor TCRs were detected in blood more often at tumor resection than at routine follow-up. Confirming at a functional level the hypothesis that regional TCRs recognize regional mutations was considered to require additional single-cell paired TCR alpha and beta sequencing.

The cysteine opens and the phenylalanine closes a CDR3 of 16 amino acids. Just CDR3 DNA is preserved here, 48 bases in frame from base 1. V is pruned by 5 bases and J by 1 base, leaving 5 bases of the junction without a gene match. As encoded in the germline V gene, CDR1 is SNHLY while CDR2 is FYNNEI. This clonotype originated in a male donor with early-stage non-small cell lung cancer. The source material was PBMCs, sampled at surgery. The chain links TRBV2 with TRBJ2-6, with 7 bases matching TRBD1. The DNA sequence follows: TGTGCCAGCAGTCGAAACAGGGGATCTGGGGCCAACGTCCTGACTTTC. This codes for CASSRNRGSGANVLTF.